Listed here are 3 T cell receptor beta chains from one sample, sequenced in a study of blood T cell repertoires in COVID-19. TCRdb keeps only in-frame clones here, not all; method: immunoSEQ multiplex PCR. Of around 430,000 clones detected, approximately 88% appear once; the ten largest clones hold around 12%. Sequenced input: peripheral blood. These TCRs come from a woman in her forties or fifties with COVID-19, enrolled during active disease.

This clone has just one count. The rearrangement uses TRBV9 and TRBJ2-6; D not resolved. V dropped 4 bases and J dropped 0 bases, with 11 bases sitting between them. The CDR3 runs 16 residues. CDR1 and CDR2 from the germline V gene are SGDLS and YYNGEE. The CDR3 bases are TGTGCCAGCAGCCTAAGACTGTACTCTGGGGCCAACGTCCTGACTTTC. This translates into CASSLRLYSGANVLTF.

This clone was observed a few times. The rearrangement joins TRBV21-1 to TRBJ1-2; the table calls TRBD1, which could not be checked here. TRBV21-1 is reported as a pseudogene. This CDR3 spans 16 amino acids. The CDR3 loop reads CASSKAGWAMSYGYTF. CDR3 nucleotides: TGTGCCAGCAGCAAAGCTGGGTGGGCAATGAGTTATGGCTACACCTTC.

This sequence joins TRBV19 and TRBJ1-1, with TRBD1 identical over 7 bases. This CDR3 contains 13 residues. Germline lookup yields CDR1 LNHDA and CDR2 SQIVND (reference sequence). V shed 7 bases, J shed 1 base, and the junction held 3 bases outside the gene matches. In DNA, the CDR3 is TGTGCCAGTATCCGGGACAGGAACACTGAAGCTTTCTTT. It encodes CASIRDRNTEAFF.